These 27 T cell receptor beta chains share one sample of origin, sequenced in a study of beta chain features in type 1 diabetes. TCRB transcripts that were expressed got sequenced, as all of the isolated RNA had been reverse transcribed. Some clones are missing from TCRdb's copy, which holds only in-frame ones; the method was immunoSEQ multiplex PCR. Altogether some 410,000 clones are present, about 15% being singletons, with the ten largest covering under 0.04%. The sample consisted of naive CD4+ T cells from blood. The receptor source for this set is a man aged 25-45 years in good health.

The table lists this clone with a few counts. J is TRBJ2-6 and V is TRBV5-1; D may be TRBD1 (6 bases). Germline CDR1 SGHRS, CDR2 YFSETQ. The V end lost 0 bases, the J end lost 1 base, and 8 bases lay between the germline ends. The CDR3 covers 16 residues. CDR3: CASSLEQGSGANVLTF. The CDR3, as DNA: TGCGCCAGCAGCTTGGAACAGGGTTCTGGGGCCAACGTCCTGACTTTC. The whole variable domain, remainder taken from reference TRBV5-1 and TRBJ2-6, is KAGVTQTPRYLIKTRGQQVTLSCSPISGHRSVSWYQQTPGQGLQFLFEYFSETQRNKGNFPGRFSGRQFSNSRSEMNVSTLELGDSALYLCASSLEQGSGANVLTFGAGSRLTVL.

Concerning this clone itself: Other DNA sequences in this sample translate to the same CDR3. V is TRBV7-2 and J is TRBJ2-3; TRBD2 matches 9 bases. The CDR3 loop spans 14 amino acids. In germline, CDR1 is SGHTA, CDR2 FQGNSA. The trim removed 3 bases at V and 4 bases at J, leaving 2 bases unmatched. The chain's CDR3 is CASSLGLAADTQYF. The CDR3 DNA is TGTGCCAGCAGCTTGGGACTAGCAGCAGATACGCAGTATTTT.

This clone was counted between two and nine times. The V and J genes are TRBV7-7 and TRBJ2-2; no clear D. The V gene's germline CDR1 is SSHAT and CDR2 FNYEAQ (reference sequence). V was pared by 2 bases and J by 7 bases, with 8 bases between. CDR3 size: 13 residues. DNA for the CDR3: TGTGCCAGCAGCTTAATTGGTATCGGGGAGCTGTTTTTT. This sequence encodes CASSLIGIGELFF.

This clone was counted a few times. The chain joins TRBV21-1 to TRBJ2-5. TRBV21-1 is recorded as a pseudogene. The CDR3 is 13 residues long. This CDR3 is CASSTRNQETQYF. As DNA, the CDR3 is TGTGCCAGCAGCACAAGGAACCAAGAGACCCAGTACTTC.

V usage is TRBV18 and J usage is TRBJ2-7; 8 bases match TRBD2. Germline CDR1 KGHSH, CDR2 LQKENI. The CDR3 totals 12 residues. Trimming at V came to 6 bases and at J to 7 bases, leaving 5 bases not matched to a gene. CDR3 coding DNA: TGTGCCAGCTCCCATCGGGAGGGGGAGCAGTACGTC. Its protein product is CASSHREGEQYV.

Notes on this clone: This same CDR3 is encoded by further DNA sequences in the sample. V is TRBV5-4 and J is TRBJ2-3; tentatively, D is TRBD1 or TRBD2 (6 bases each). V was cut by 5 bases and J by 3 bases, with 10 bases left in between. Per germline, CDR1 SGHNT and CDR2 YYREEE (reference sequence). This CDR3 has 13 residues. The CDR3 DNA reads TGTGCCAGCAGTCGAGGGGGGACAGATACGCAGTATTTT. Its protein product is CASSRGGTDTQYF.

The DNA of the CDR3 is TGTGCCAGCAGCTTGGATGGATCATCGCAGGAAAAACTGTTTTTT. It encodes CASSLDGSSQEKLFF. The chain couples TRBV7-9 to TRBJ1-4; D unclear. The CDR3 is 15 residues long. Trimming stripped 3 bases from V and 8 bases from J, with 16 bases between. Per germline, CDR1 SEHNR and CDR2 FQNEAQ (reference sequence).

This clone was picked up a small number of times. The V gene is TRBV9, the J gene TRBJ2-1; 12 nucleotides agree with TRBD2. Trimming took 4 bases from V and 0 from J; bases not matched to a gene: 14. The CDR3 loop spans 20 amino acids. The germline V gene has CDR1 SGDLS and CDR2 YYNGEE. CDR3 amino acids: CASSTQGLAGLGSSYNEQFF. In DNA form, the CDR3 reads TGTGCCAGCAGCACCCAAGGACTAGCGGGGCTTGGCAGCTCCTACAATGAGCAGTTCTTC.

V is TRBV5-1 and J is TRBJ2-1; 8 nucleotides match TRBD1. The germline V gene encodes CDR1 SGHRS and CDR2 YFSETQ. This CDR3 spans 15 amino acids. V lost 6 bases to trimming and J lost 6 bases; unmatched junction nucleotides: 11. The CDR3 nucleotides are TGCGCCAGCACCCTACTGACAGGGGCCCGCAATGAGCAGTTCTTC. Its translation is CASTLLTGARNEQFF.

This rearrangement joins TRBV6-6 to TRBJ2-3, with D perhaps TRBD1 or TRBD2 (5 bases each). The germline gives CDR1 MNHNY, CDR2 SVGAGI (reference sequence). This CDR3 has 15 residues. Deletions cut 5 bases from V and 9 bases from J, with 21 bases between. The CDR3 DNA follows: TGTGCCAGCAGTCCAGACCTCGGGGCCACGGTAACGCAGTATTTT. It codes for CASSPDLGATVTQYF.

The chain recombines TRBV29-1 with TRBJ2-5, with D maybe TRBD2 (5 bases). This CDR3 is 11 amino acids long. Trimming removed 4 bases at V and 7 bases at J, with 10 bases between. Germline CDR1 and CDR2: SQVTM and ANQGSEA. For the CDR3, the DNA is TGCAGCGTTGCCCTAGCCGGGACCCAGTACTTC. It yields the protein CSVALAGTQYF.

This clone showed up just a few times. The V call is TRBV30, the J call TRBJ1-1; D is ambiguous. The length of the CDR3 is 14 residues. V dropped 4 bases and J dropped 1 base, with 13 bases sitting between them. Germline V lookup: CDR1 GTSNPN, CDR2 SVGIG (reference sequence). The CDR3 sequence: CAWKRWEQNTEAFF. The CDR3 nucleotides are TGTGCCTGGAAGAGATGGGAACAGAACACTGAAGCTTTCTTT.

This clone was detected a few times. This sequence joins TRBV4-3 and TRBJ2-2, with a possible D match to TRBD1 (6 bases). This CDR3 spans 16 amino acids. Germline values: CDR1 LGHNA, CDR2 YSLEER. V was clipped by 0 bases and J by 4 bases, with 12 bases between them. The CDR3 here is CASSQDLGTTTGELFF. The CDR3 DNA reads TGCGCCAGCAGCCAAGATCTGGGGACAACCACCGGGGAGCTGTTTTTT.

This clone was seen only a few times. The rearrangement joins TRBV7-9 to TRBJ2-5; D not certain. The V end lost 5 bases, the J end lost 5 bases, and 15 bases lay between the germline ends. In germline, CDR1 is SEHNR, CDR2 FQNEAQ (reference sequence). The CDR3 sequence is 14 residues long. The CDR3 here is CASSRGQLSETQYF. The CDR3 coding sequence is TGTGCCAGCAGCCGAGGTCAGTTGTCTGAGACCCAGTACTTC.

This clone was recorded a few times. The gene calls are TRBV4-2 and TRBJ2-1, with 7 bases that match TRBD2. Per germline, CDR1 LGHNA and CDR2 YNFKEQ. The junction had 5 bases not matched to a gene; V was cut back by 1 base and J by 8 bases. This CDR3 has 14 residues. CDR3 nucleotide sequence: TGTGCCAGCAGCCAAGGACTAGCTCTCGATGAGCAGTTCTTC. Translating gives CASSQGLALDEQFF.

This clone showed up just a few times. The gene calls are TRBV7-2 and TRBJ2-5, with D possibly called TRBD1 or TRBD2 (5 bases each). Trimming left V 1 base short and J 5 bases short, with 14 bases between. The germline CDR1 and CDR2 sequences are SGHTA and FQGNSA. The CDR3 extends over 15 amino acids. CDR3 DNA: TGTGCCAGCAGCTTAGGCCCAGGGACGGGGGAGACCCAGTACTTC. It is translated as CASSLGPGTGETQYF.

This chain uses TRBV5-1 with TRBJ2-3, with 8 bases aligning to TRBD1. V shed 4 bases and J 1 base; nucleotides not matched to a gene: 8. Germline CDR1 reads SGHRS; CDR2 reads YFSETQ. There are 16 residues in the CDR3. The CDR3 is CASSTTGAIGTDTQYF. The CDR3 nucleotides read TGCGCCAGCAGCACGACAGGGGCGATTGGCACAGATACGCAGTATTTT.

The rearrangement joins TRBV29-1 to TRBJ2-1; 11 positions agree with TRBD2. The CDR3 has 12 residues. Germline V gene lookup returns CDR1 SQVTM and CDR2 ANQGSEA. Germline trimming cut 8 bases from V and 7 bases from J; bases unmatched to any gene: 4. The CDR3 coding sequence is TGCAGCCATAGCGGGAGGGCTAATGAGCAGTTCTTC. Amino acid sequence: CSHSGRANEQFF.

V usage is TRBV2 and J usage is TRBJ2-3; 9 nucleotides match TRBD2. V lost 4 bases to trimming and J lost 1 base; unmatched junction nucleotides: 3. CDR1 and CDR2 (germline): SNHLY, FYNNEI. CDR3 length: 15 amino acids. The CDR3 is CASSVVAGGTDTQYF. CDR3 sequence (DNA): TGTGCCAGCAGTGTAGTAGCGGGAGGCACAGATACGCAGTATTTT.

This clone was counted many times. The sample has other DNA sequences that encode this CDR3 too. The V and J genes are TRBV6-6 and TRBJ2-1, with 8 bases fitting TRBD1. Germline V gene sequence: CDR1 MNHNY, CDR2 SVGAGI (reference sequence). V was clipped by 3 bases and J by 0 bases; unmatched bases: 1. This CDR3 is 15 amino acids long. Here the CDR3 reads CASSYTGGSYNEQFF. The CDR3 nucleotides read TGTGCCAGCAGTTATACAGGGGGCTCCTACAATGAGCAGTTCTTC.

This clone was observed a handful of times. V usage is TRBV28 and J usage is TRBJ2-2; a possible D gene is TRBD2 (5 bases). The V and J ends lost 6 bases and 4 bases respectively, with 12 bases between them. The CDR3 runs to 14 residues. Per the germline V gene, CDR1 is MDHEN and CDR2 is SYDVKM. The CDR3 DNA is TGTGCCAGCAGCCGCCGCGCGGGCACCGGGGAGCTGTTTTTT. It specifies CASSRRAGTGELFF.

The rearrangement joins TRBV9 to TRBJ2-1, with TRBD2 matching over 8 bases. CDR1 and CDR2 from the germline V gene are SGDLS and YYNGEE. CDR3 length equals 15 residues. The V segment lost 4 bases and the J segment 7 bases; nucleotides outside the gene matches: 10. Here the CDR3 DNA reads TGTGCCAGCAGCCCTGAGGGCGGGGGGAGGAATGAGCAGTTCTTC. Its translation: CASSPEGGGRNEQFF.

This clone was observed a few times. The V gene is TRBV29-1, the J gene TRBJ2-2; D unresolved. This CDR3 is built from 12 residues. V was clipped by 4 bases and J by 2 bases, with 5 bases between them. Germline-derived CDR1 and CDR2 are SQVTM and ANQGSEA. This CDR3 reads CSVGGNTGELFF. DNA of the CDR3: TGCAGCGTTGGCGGAAACACCGGGGAGCTGTTTTTT.

The chain recombines TRBV30 with TRBJ1-4; D is uncertain. CDR1 GTSNPN and CDR2 SVGIG come from the germline V gene (reference sequence). This CDR3 has 13 residues. V gave up 2 bases and J gave up 8 bases, with 12 bases separating them. The CDR3 loop is CAWSLNLGEKLFF. The DNA for the CDR3 is TGTGCCTGGAGTTTGAATCTTGGGGAAAAACTGTTTTTT.

This clone was counted between two and nine times. This sequence joins TRBV30 and TRBJ2-1; D perhaps matches TRBD1 (5 bases). V was cut by 1 base and J by 7 bases, with 17 bases left in between. CDR3 length: 15 residues. Germline V gene sequence: CDR1 GTSNPN, CDR2 SVGIG (reference sequence). The CDR3 protein is CAWSGGPPISNEQFF. The DNA of the CDR3 is TGTGCCTGGAGTGGGGGCCCCCCGATTTCGAATGAGCAGTTCTTC.

The rearrangement uses TRBV18 and TRBJ1-1; 7 bases line up with TRBD1. The V gene's germline CDR1 is KGHSH and CDR2 LQKENI. The CDR3 runs to 13 residues. The V gene end was trimmed by 4 bases and the J gene end by 4 bases; junction bases not matched to a gene: 3. Written as DNA, the CDR3 is TGTGCCAGCTCACGTACAGGGGCCACTGAAGCTTTCTTT. Its translation is CASSRTGATEAFF.

The rearrangement joins TRBV7-2 to TRBJ2-7; 7 positions agree with TRBD2. The CDR3 totals 14 residues. The germline V gene encodes CDR1 SGHTA and CDR2 FQGNSA. The V segment lost 4 bases and the J segment 6 bases; nucleotides outside the gene matches: 9. DNA for the CDR3: TGTGCCAGCAGCTCAAGGACTAGTTCGGGCGAGCAGTACTTC. The encoded protein is CASSSRTSSGEQYF. Together with reference TRBV7-2 and TRBJ2-7, the CDR3 gives the full variable domain: GAGVSQSPSNKVTEKGKDVELRCDPISGHTALYWYRQSLGQGLEFLIYFQGNSAPDKSGLPSDRFSAERTGGSVSTLTIQRTQQEDSAVYLCASSSRTSSGEQYFGPGTRLTVT.